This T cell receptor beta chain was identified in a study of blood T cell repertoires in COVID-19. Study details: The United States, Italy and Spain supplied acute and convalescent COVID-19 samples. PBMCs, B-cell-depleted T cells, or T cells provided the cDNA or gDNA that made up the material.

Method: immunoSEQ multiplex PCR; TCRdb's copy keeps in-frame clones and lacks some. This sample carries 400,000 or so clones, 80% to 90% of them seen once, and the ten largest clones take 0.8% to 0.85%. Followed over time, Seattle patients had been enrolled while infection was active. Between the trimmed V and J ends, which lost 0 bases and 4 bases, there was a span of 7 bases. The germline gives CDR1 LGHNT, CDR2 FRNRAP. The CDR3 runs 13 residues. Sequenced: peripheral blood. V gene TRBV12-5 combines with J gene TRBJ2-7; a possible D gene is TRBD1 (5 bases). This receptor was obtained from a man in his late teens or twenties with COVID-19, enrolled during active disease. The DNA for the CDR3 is TGTGCTAGTGGTTTGGTAGACAGTTACGAGCAGTACTTC. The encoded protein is CASGLVDSYEQYF.